This TCR beta chain was sequenced during a study of T-cell reconstitution after alpha-beta-depleted transplantation in children. This clonotype has just a few counts. Preparing the TCRbeta library involved the use of unique molecular identifiers. Via MiXCR, TCRdb re-called the PCR reads, giving one row per CDR3 protein. Among about 250,000 distinct CDR3 sequences, more than 20% were seen once, and the ten largest hold about 4.8%. Trimming left V 0 bases short and J 8 bases short, with 20 bases between. Germline V gene lookup returns CDR1 LGHNA and CDR2 YNFKEQ. This CDR3 has 17 residues. The chain links TRBV4-2 to TRBJ2-1, with unresolved D. The sample in question was PBMCs, mostly from graft donor cells, obtained 360 days after TCRalphabeta/CD19-depleted stem cell transplant. This TCR came from a female patient between 2 and 15 years old who had a stem cell transplant for congenital amegakaryocytic thrombocytopenia, so the T cells may come from the graft donor. Written as DNA, the CDR3 is TGTGCCAGCAGCCAAGATATTACAGAACCCATCATCGATGAGCAGTTCTTC. Its protein product is CASSQDITEPIIDEQFF.